Given below is one T cell receptor (beta chain) in context. What it binds is unknown. The PCR made use of 60 Vbeta and 13 Jbeta primers. Assay used: immunoSEQ multiplex PCR; TCRdb lists only in-frame clones, some missing. The sample data list around 45,000 clones. Trimming shortened V by 1 base and J by 1 base, and 10 bases separated the two germline ends. The germline V gene encodes CDR1 MGHRA and CDR2 YSYEKL. The CDR3 runs to 15 residues. These data are taken from a study of cytomegalovirus exposure and HLA in healthy donors. Study-level findings and limits: A later analysis found that most CMV-associated TCR beta chains appeared HLA-restricted. Many donors shared some public TCRs, even though most TCR sequences were rare.

V and J are TRBV4-1 and TRBJ1-1, with D perhaps TRBD1 (5 bases). The receptor comes from a woman in her 30s in good health and CMV-seronegative. The sample comprised PBMCs. The CDR3 spells CASSQAPGKNTEAFF. For the CDR3, the DNA is TGCGCCAGCAGCCAAGCCCCAGGGAAGAACACTGAAGCTTTCTTT.